A few counts support the clone carrying this T cell receptor beta chain. Its antigen is undetermined. This CDR3 is 13 amino acids long. CDR1 and CDR2 (germline): SGDLS, YYNGEE. Trimming shortened V by 0 bases and J by 9 bases, and 7 bases separated the two germline ends. In TCRdb, the 5' RACE reads were re-called with MiXCR into one record per CDR3 protein. The sample comprises just over 300,000 distinct CDR3 sequences, around 3.6% of which are singletons, and around 24% rests with the top ten. The sample is drawn from a study of T cells after yellow fever vaccination. Study outcomes and limitations: Post-booster reappearance was seen for most primary-vaccination clones (96% CD4, 85% to 90% CD8).

This rearrangement joins TRBV9 to TRBJ1-6, with D perhaps TRBD1 (6 bases). The source of this sequence is a man between 18 and 35 years old who received the YFV17D yellow fever vaccine. The material sequenced was PBMCs, taken on the day of the yellow fever booster vaccination. The CDR3 nucleotides are TGTGCCAGCAGCGTAGGAGGGGGTTCACCCCTCCACTTT. Translating it yields CASSVGGGSPLHF.